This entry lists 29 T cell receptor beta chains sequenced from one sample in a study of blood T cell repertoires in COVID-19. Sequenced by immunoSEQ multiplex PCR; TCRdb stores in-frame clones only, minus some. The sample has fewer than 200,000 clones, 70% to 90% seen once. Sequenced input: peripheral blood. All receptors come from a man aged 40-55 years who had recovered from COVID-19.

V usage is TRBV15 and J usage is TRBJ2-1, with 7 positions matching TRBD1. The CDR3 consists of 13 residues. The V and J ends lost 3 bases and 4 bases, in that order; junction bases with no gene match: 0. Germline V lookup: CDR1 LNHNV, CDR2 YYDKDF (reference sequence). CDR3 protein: CATSRGQYNEQFF. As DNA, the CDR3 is TGTGCCACCAGCAGGGGACAGTACAATGAGCAGTTCTTC.

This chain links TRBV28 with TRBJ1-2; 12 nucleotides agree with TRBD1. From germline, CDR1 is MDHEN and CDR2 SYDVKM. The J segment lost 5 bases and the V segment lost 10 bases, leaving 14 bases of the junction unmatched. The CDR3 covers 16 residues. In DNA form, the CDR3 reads TGTGCCACCCGGGACAGGGGGCGTGGGTTCCTTTATGGCTACACCTTC. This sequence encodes CATRDRGRGFLYGYTF.

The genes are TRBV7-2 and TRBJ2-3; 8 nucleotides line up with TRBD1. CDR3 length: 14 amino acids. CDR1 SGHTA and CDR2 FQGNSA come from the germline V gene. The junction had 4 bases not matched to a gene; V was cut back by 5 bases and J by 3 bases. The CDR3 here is CASSLDRGTDTQYF. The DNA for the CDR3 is TGTGCCAGCAGCCTCGACAGGGGAACAGATACGCAGTATTTT.

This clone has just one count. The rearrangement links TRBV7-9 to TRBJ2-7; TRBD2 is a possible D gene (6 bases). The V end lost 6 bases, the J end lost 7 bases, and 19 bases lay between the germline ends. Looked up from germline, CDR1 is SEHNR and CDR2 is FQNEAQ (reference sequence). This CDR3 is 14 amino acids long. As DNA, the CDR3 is TGTGCCAGCAGGTCACTAGCTTTCTCGGGGGAGCAGTACTTC. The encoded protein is CASRSLAFSGEQYF.

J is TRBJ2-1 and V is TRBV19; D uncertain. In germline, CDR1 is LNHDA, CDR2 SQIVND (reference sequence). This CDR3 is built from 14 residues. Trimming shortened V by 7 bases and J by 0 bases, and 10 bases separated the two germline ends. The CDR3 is CASTVTYSYNEQFF. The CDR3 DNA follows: TGTGCCAGTACTGTAACATACTCCTACAATGAGCAGTTCTTC.

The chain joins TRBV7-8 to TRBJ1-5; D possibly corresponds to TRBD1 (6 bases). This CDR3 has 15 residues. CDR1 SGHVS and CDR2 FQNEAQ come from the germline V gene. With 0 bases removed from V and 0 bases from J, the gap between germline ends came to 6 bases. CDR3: CASSLAGGSNQPQHF. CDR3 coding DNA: TGTGCCAGCAGCTTAGCAGGGGGTAGCAATCAGCCCCAGCATTTT.

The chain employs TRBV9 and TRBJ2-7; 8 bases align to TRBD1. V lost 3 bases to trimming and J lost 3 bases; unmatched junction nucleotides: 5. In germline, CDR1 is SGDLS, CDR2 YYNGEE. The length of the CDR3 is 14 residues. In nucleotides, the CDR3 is TGTGCCAGCAGCGCATCACAGGGGGACTACGAGCAGTACTTC. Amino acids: CASSASQGDYEQYF.

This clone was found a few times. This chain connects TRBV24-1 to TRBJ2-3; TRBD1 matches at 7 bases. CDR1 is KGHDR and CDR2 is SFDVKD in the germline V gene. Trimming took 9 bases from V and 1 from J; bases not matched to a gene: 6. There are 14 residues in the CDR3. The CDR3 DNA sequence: TGTGCCACCGGGGACAGCGCGGGCACAGATACGCAGTATTTT. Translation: CATGDSAGTDTQYF.

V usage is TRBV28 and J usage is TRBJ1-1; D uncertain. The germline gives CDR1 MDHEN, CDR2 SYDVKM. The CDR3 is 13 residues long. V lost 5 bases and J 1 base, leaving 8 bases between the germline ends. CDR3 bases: TGTGCCAGCAGTCGCGGGAAGAACACTGAAGCTTTCTTT. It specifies CASSRGKNTEAFF.

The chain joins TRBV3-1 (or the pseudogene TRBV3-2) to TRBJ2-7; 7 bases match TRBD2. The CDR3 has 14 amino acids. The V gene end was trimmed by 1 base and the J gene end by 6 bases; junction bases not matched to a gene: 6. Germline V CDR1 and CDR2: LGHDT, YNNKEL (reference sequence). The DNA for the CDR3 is TGTGCCAGCAGCCAAGTGAGACTAGCATCCGAGCAGTACTTC. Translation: CASSQVRLASEQYF.

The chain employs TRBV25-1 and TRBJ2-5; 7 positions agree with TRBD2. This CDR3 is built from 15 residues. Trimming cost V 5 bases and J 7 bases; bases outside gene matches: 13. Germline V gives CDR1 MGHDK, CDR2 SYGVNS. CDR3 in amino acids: CASSTRSAGSGTQYF. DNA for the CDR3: TGTGCCAGCAGTACACGATCAGCGGGATCAGGGACCCAGTACTTC.

In DNA, the CDR3 is TGTGCCAGCAGCCAACAGGGCCCGGATGAGCAGTACTTC. Amino acid sequence: CASSQQGPDEQYF. The chain links TRBV6-2 or TRBV6-3 to TRBJ2-7; TRBD1 might be the D (6 bases). The germline V gene encodes CDR1 MNHEY and CDR2 SVGEGT. V shed 6 bases and J shed 7 bases, with 16 bases lying between them. CDR3 size: 13 residues.

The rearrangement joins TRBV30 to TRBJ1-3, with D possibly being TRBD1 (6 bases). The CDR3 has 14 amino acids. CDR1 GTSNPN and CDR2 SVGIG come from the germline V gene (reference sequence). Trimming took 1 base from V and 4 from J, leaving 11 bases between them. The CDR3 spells CAWSGHQGGNTIYF. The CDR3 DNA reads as TGTGCCTGGAGTGGACATCAGGGGGGAAACACCATATATTTT.

DNA for the CDR3: TGTGCCAGCAGTTGGAAGGTAGAAGGGGACCAGTACTTC. Amino acid sequence: CASSWKVEGDQYF. The J gene is TRBJ2-5, the V gene TRBV7-2, with D tentatively TRBD1 (5 bases). CDR3 length equals 13 residues. V was pared by 6 bases and J by 10 bases, with 18 bases between. Germline values: CDR1 SGHTA, CDR2 FQGNSA.

The CDR3 here is CATRGAGETQYF. DNA of the CDR3: TGTGCCACCCGAGGTGCGGGGGAGACCCAGTACTTC. This chain uses TRBV24-1 with TRBJ2-5; possible D gene TRBD2, 6 bases. Trimming removed 9 bases from V and 5 bases from J, with 12 bases in between. The CDR3 covers 12 residues. The V gene's germline CDR1 is KGHDR and CDR2 SFDVKD.

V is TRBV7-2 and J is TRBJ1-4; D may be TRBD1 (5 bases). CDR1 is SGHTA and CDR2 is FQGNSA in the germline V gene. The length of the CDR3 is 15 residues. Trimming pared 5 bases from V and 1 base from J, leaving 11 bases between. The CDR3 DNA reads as TGTGCCAGCAGCAACCCACAGGAAACTAATGAAAAACTGTTTTTT. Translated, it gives CASSNPQETNEKLFF. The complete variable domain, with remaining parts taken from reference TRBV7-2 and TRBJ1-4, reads GAGVSQSPSNKVTEKGKDVELRCDPISGHTALYWYRQSLGQGLEFLIYFQGNSAPDKSGLPSDRFSAERTGGSVSTLTIQRTQQEDSAVYLCASSNPQETNEKLFFGSGTQLSVL.

The CDR3 here is CAIGGQGIGYGYTF. CDR3 DNA: TGTGCCATCGGGGGACAGGGGATAGGGTATGGCTACACCTTC. The chain recombines TRBV10-3 with TRBJ1-2; 10 bases are shared with TRBD1. There are 14 residues in the CDR3. V gave up 8 bases and J gave up 5 bases; unmatched junction bases: 8. Germline V gene data show CDR1 as ENHRY and CDR2 as SYGVKD.

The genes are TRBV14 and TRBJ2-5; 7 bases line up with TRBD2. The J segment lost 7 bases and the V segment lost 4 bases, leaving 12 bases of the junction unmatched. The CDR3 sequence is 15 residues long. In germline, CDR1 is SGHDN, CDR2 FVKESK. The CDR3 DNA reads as TGTGCCAGCAGCCGCCCGGGTGGGAGCGGGATGACCCAGTACTTC. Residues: CASSRPGGSGMTQYF.

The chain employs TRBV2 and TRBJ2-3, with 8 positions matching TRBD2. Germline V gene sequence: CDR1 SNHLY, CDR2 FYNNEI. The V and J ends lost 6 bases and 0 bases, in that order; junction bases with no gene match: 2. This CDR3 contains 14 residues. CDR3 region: CASRGLDSTDTQYF. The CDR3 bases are TGTGCCAGCAGGGGACTAGACAGCACAGATACGCAGTATTTT.

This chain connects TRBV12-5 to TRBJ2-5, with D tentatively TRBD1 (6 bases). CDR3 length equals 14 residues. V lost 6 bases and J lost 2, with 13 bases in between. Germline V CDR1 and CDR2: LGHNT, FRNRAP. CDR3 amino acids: CASGATGQQETQYF. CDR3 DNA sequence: TGTGCTAGTGGGGCCACGGGACAACAAGAGACCCAGTACTTC.

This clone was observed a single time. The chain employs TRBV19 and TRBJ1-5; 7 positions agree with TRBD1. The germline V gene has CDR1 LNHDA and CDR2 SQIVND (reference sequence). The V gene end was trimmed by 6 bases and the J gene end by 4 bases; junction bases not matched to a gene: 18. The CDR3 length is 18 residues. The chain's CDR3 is CASRGTAAAGGSNQPQHF. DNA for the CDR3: TGTGCCAGTAGGGGGACAGCGGCGGCGGGCGGGTCAAATCAGCCCCAGCATTTT.

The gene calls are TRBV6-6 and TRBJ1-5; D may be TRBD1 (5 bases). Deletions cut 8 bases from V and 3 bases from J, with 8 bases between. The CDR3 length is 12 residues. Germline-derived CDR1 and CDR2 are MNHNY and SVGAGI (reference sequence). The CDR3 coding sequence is TGTGCCAGCGGGGGGTCCAATCAGCCCCAGCATTTT. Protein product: CASGGSNQPQHF.

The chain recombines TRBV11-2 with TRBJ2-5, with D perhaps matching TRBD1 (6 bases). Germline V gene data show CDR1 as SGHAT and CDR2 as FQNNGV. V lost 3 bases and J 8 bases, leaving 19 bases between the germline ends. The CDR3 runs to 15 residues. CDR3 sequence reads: CASSFRGDKLNTQYF. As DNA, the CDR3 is TGTGCCAGCAGCTTCAGGGGCGATAAATTAAACACCCAGTACTTC.

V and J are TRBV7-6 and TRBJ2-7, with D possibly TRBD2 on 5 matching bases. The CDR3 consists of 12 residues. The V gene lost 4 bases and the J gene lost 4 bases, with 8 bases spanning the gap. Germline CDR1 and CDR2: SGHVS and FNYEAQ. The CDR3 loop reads CASSSEGYEQYF. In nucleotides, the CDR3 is TGTGCCAGCAGCTCTGAGGGTTACGAGCAGTACTTC.

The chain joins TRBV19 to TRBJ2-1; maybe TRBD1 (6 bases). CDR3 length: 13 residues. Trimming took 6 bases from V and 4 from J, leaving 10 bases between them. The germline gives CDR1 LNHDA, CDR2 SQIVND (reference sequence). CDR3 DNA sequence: TGTGCCAGTAGGGACGGGACATACAATGAGCAGTTCTTC. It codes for CASRDGTYNEQFF.

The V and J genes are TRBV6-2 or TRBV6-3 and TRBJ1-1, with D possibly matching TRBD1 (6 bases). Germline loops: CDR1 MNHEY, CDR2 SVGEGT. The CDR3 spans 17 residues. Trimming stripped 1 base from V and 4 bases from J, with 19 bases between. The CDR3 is CASSYLGHAGVATEAFF. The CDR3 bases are TGTGCCAGCAGTTACTTGGGACACGCCGGCGTGGCCACTGAAGCTTTCTTT.

In DNA, the CDR3 is TGTGCCAGCAGCCCCAACCAGGGGCCGTACGAGCAGTACTTC. Its protein product is CASSPNQGPYEQYF. The V call is TRBV7-2, the J call TRBJ2-7; D might be TRBD1 (6 bases). The V end was cut by 5 bases, the J end by 4 bases, with 15 bases between. The CDR3 contains 14 residues. The V gene's germline CDR1 is SGHTA and CDR2 FQGNSA.

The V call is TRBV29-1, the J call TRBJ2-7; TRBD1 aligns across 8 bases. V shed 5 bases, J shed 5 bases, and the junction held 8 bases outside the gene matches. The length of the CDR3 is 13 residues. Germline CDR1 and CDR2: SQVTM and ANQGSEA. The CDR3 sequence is CSVSPGGRDEQYF. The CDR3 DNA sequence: TGCAGCGTTAGTCCAGGGGGCCGCGACGAGCAGTACTTC.

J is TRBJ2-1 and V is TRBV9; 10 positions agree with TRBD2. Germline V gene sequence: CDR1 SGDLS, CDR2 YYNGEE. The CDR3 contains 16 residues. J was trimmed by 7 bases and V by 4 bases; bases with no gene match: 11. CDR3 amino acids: CASSRTSGTGENEQFF. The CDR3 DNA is TGTGCCAGCAGCCGAACTAGCGGGACCGGCGAGAATGAGCAGTTCTTC.